This TCR beta chain was sequenced during a study of vaccination effects on CD4 cells after COVID-19. The protocol was immunoSEQ multiplex PCR, while the TCRdb copy is restricted to in-frame clones and leaves out a portion. The sample includes approximately 70,000 clones, around four fifths of them seen just once. As for this clone: Its antigen remains unidentified.

Antigen-specific CD4+ T cells were expanded (with viral peptide pools) by the ViraFEST assay ahead of sequencing. CD4+ T cell isolation took place after less than 13 days of culture. Two-dose vaccination with either BNT162b2 or mRNA-1273 was given to the participants. On day 3 and again on day 7, half the medium was replaced with IL-2 medium. The CDR3 is 16 residues long. The trim removed 8 bases at V and 0 bases at J, leaving 8 bases unmatched. The V gene's germline CDR1 is MNHEY and CDR2 SMNVEV (reference sequence). The chain links TRBV27 to TRBJ2-3; 10 nucleotides align to TRBD1. This TCR was recovered from a human donor who received a COVID-19 vaccine. The starting material was CD4+ T cells from PBMCs cultured with HCoV-OC43 spike peptides, obtained after COVID-19 vaccination. The subset denotes: HCoV-OC43 spike overlapping peptide pool stimulation. The CDR3 loop is CASLSRTGGSTDTQYF. The CDR3 region has the DNA TGTGCCAGCCTATCTAGGACAGGGGGGAGCACAGATACGCAGTATTTT.